The 7 T cell receptor beta chains below all came from one sample that was sequenced in a study of cytomegalovirus exposure and HLA in healthy donors. The PCR contained 60 Vbeta and 13 Jbeta primers. Method: immunoSEQ multiplex PCR; TCRdb's copy keeps in-frame clones and lacks some. Of about 110,000 clones in the sample, approximately 80% are singletons; the top ten hold less than 2.5%. Sequencing used PBMCs. The receptors come from a young woman in good health and CMV-seronegative.

This chain joins TRBV9 and TRBJ2-2; 11 bases agree with TRBD2. V trimming: 4 bases; J trimming: 4 bases; junction bases outside the gene matches: 9. Germline V gene data show CDR1 as SGDLS and CDR2 as YYNGEE. CDR3 length equals 17 residues. In DNA, the CDR3 is TGTGCCAGCAGCATTGGACTAGCGGGTCTTACCACCGGGGAGCTGTTTTTT. Encoded protein: CASSIGLAGLTTGELFF.

The chain combines TRBV10-3 with TRBJ1-3; D is uncertain. V was cut by 6 bases and J by 4 bases, with 10 bases left in between. This CDR3 has 13 amino acids. Germline V gene lookup returns CDR1 ENHRY and CDR2 SYGVKD. DNA for the CDR3: TGTGCCATCAGCGATCGAGGAGGAAACACCATATATTTT. It specifies CAISDRGGNTIYF.

The J gene is TRBJ2-1, the V gene TRBV7-9; perhaps TRBD1 as D (5 bases). V dropped 4 bases and J dropped 7 bases, with 17 bases sitting between them. CDR1 and CDR2 (germline): SEHNR, FQNEAQ (reference sequence). This CDR3 comprises 15 residues. The chain's CDR3 is CASSSDRRTRNEQFF. The CDR3 bases are TGTGCCAGCAGCTCAGACAGACGCACACGGAATGAGCAGTTCTTC.

This rearrangement joins TRBV27 to TRBJ2-5, with a weak D call TRBD2 (5 bases). Judging by the DNA end, TRBJ2-7 fits better; the J call may be wrong. The germline V gene encodes CDR1 MNHEY and CDR2 SMNVEV (reference sequence). This CDR3 contains 15 residues. The CDR3, as DNA: TGTGCCAGCAGTTTATTGGTGGGCGGAGGCTCCGAGCAGTACTTC. Translation gives CASSLLVGGGSEQYF.

The rearrangement uses TRBV6-6 and TRBJ2-7; 11 positions match TRBD2. The CDR3 spans 14 residues. The V gene end was trimmed by 6 bases and the J gene end by 4 bases; junction bases not matched to a gene: 5. In germline, CDR1 is MNHNY, CDR2 SVGAGI (reference sequence). CDR3: CASSLTSGTYEQYF. CDR3 nucleotides: TGTGCCAGCAGCTTGACTAGCGGGACATACGAGCAGTACTTC.

The chain has TRBV7-9 and TRBJ2-3; D gene unclear. With 3 bases removed from V and 0 bases from J, the gap between germline ends came to 4 bases. The CDR3 loop spans 13 amino acids. CDR1 and CDR2 (germline): SEHNR, FQNEAQ (reference sequence). CDR3 in DNA: TGTGCCAGCAGCTTCATGAGCACAGATACGCAGTATTTT. Residues: CASSFMSTDTQYF. Variable domain in full (rest from reference TRBV7-9 and TRBJ2-3): DTGVSQNPRHKITKRGQNVTFRCDPISEHNRLYWYRQTLGQGPEFLTYFQNEAQLEKSRLLSDRFSAERPKGSFSTLEIQRTEQGDSAMYLCASSFMSTDTQYFGPGTRLTVL.

V usage is TRBV29-1 and J usage is TRBJ2-5; 8 bases are shared with TRBD1. The junction had 0 bases not matched to a gene; V was cut back by 6 bases and J by 3 bases. CDR1 and CDR2 from the germline V gene are SQVTM and ANQGSEA. CDR3 length equals 11 residues. CDR3 nucleotides: TGCAGCGTGGACAGGGAAGAGACCCAGTACTTC. This translates into CSVDREETQYF.